The entry below gives a single TCR beta chain sequence along with its context. The antigen this receptor binds is unknown. One base away there is no much larger clone; base qualities are not given. Each donor gave one peripheral blood draw, around 100 mL on average, collected into heparinised tubes. A BD FACSAria II was used to sort naive, central memory, regulatory and stem cell-like memory CD4+ T cells with a panel that included CD45RO, CCR7, CD25, CD127, CD95 and CD27. Every sorted population had a purity above 95%. Right away, PBMCs were isolated by Lymphoprep density gradient centrifugation and were stained directly, with no culture step. So that batch effects would be minimized, each experiment stained and sorted samples in pairs, pairing one healthy donor with one patient. The sample is drawn from a study of beta chain features in type 1 diabetes listed by TCRdb under 2018. Concerning the study at large: Patients and healthy donors did not differ in mean age, gender distribution, total cell number or subset yield. Across all samples, about 110 million sorted cells were examined, and cell number per subset correlated strongly with RNA yield. Naive and central memory subsets were obtained from all 28 donors, but regulatory and stem cell-like memory subsets were isolated from only 8 patients and roughly 8 healthy donors. In the study, TCRB repertoires of sorted circulating CD4+ T cell subsets from recently diagnosed type 1 diabetes patients were compared with those of matched healthy donors.

The germline V gene gives CDR1 as SQVTM and CDR2 as ANQGSEA. The CDR3 runs 13 residues from the cysteine to the phenylalanine. Kept here is only the CDR3 DNA, which spans 39 bases and is read in frame from base 1. Cut back by 4 bases and 0 bases, the V and J ends lie 8 bases apart. The entire isolated RNA was reverse transcribed using the High Capacity cDNA Reverse Transcription Kit, and thus expressed TCRB transcripts were sequenced. Naive, central memory and regulatory T cell samples underwent deep immunoSEQ sequencing, averaging about 3.5 million total reads per sample. Sorted cells were lysed in RLT buffer and RNA was extracted with DNase-treated RNeasy Micro or Mini kits, depending on cell number. To prevent cross-contamination, every cell subset was processed on its own, while patient and healthy donor samples were processed together. The immunoSEQ multiplex PCR was used to amplify TCRB sequences from cDNA, generating 87-bp fragments that spanned the CDR3 region. Sequencing of the amplicons was done on the Illumina HiSeq platform. Per the authors' processing: PCR bias was corrected computationally using synthetic template baselines, and reads within Hamming distance 2 were collapsed, with unmergeable singletons discarded. Reads were aligned against IMGT to assign V, D and J genes, CDR3 length and insertions or deletions at six rearrangement sites. Clonotype counts were normalized to sorted cell number within each subset before computing true diversity and Gini coefficients with the tcR R package. The overlap coefficient, calculated on TCRB nucleotide sequences, was used to quantify repertoire sharing. TCRdb mirrors the immuneACCESS table, restricted to in-frame sequences. Some clones are absent from its copies; in checked studies, under half trace to an unresolved V gene, and the reason for the others is unknown. That table supplies the V and J calls and clone size; D and trimming were determined from the DNA. The sample profile shows 150,000 or so clones; about 9.8% of them were found once. In total, the top ten clones hold about 2.5% of the sample.

Findings and caveats that apply to the study as a whole: Naive, central memory and regulatory TCRB repertoires appeared more similar among patients than among healthy donors. Shorter templates might be favored by PCR, yet because patient and control samples were amplified and corrected together, any such skew would affect both groups equally. Because cDNA was sequenced instead of genomic DNA, activated cells with high expression could be over-represented, although the groups did not differ in activation or CD3 levels. Because the HLA sub-analyses included only small numbers of individuals, any influence of HLA type on TCRB rearrangement was left unresolved. At VDJ recombination sites, patients with type 1 diabetes made fewer insertions and deleted more nucleotides, a pattern implying thymic rearrangement abnormalities. A moderate but significant shortening of TCRB CDR3 length was observed in type 1 diabetes patients in all four CD4+ subsets.

Specimen: central memory CD4+ T cells from blood. The V and J genes are TRBV29-1 and TRBJ2-3; the D gene is possibly TRBD1, with 6 bases matching. The origin of this receptor is a woman aged 18-29 years in good health. The CDR3 protein is CSVAQGSTDTQYF. The DNA sequence is TGCAGCGTTGCACAGGGAAGCACAGATACGCAGTATTTT.